The 20 T cell receptor beta chains presented below share a single source sample, sequenced in a study of graft-versus-host responses after intestinal transplantation. The antigens for these receptors are not known. The repertoire was sequenced with immunoSEQ multiplex PCR; TCRdb's copy has only in-frame clones and lacks some. The table records tens of thousands of clones, 90% to 95% of them present only once. Source: unstimulated CD8+ T cells sorted from spleen or lymph node cells, taken before intestinal transplant. The receptors come from a human donor who received an intestinal transplant.

The V and J genes are TRBV4-3 and TRBJ2-3, with D uncertain. The V end lost 1 base, the J end lost 4 bases, and 9 bases lay between the germline ends. The CDR3 extends over 14 amino acids. The germline gives CDR1 LGHNA, CDR2 YSLEER. The CDR3 bases are TGCGCCAGCAGCCAAGCCCCTGTATCAGATACGCAGTATTTT. Translating gives CASSQAPVSDTQYF.

The rearrangement links TRBV7-9 to TRBJ2-1, with TRBD1 as a possible D gene (5 bases). The CDR3 length is 15 residues. V gave up 6 bases and J gave up 2 bases, with 14 bases separating them. In germline, CDR1 is SEHNR, CDR2 FQNEAQ (reference sequence). CDR3 sequence (DNA): TGTGCCAGCAGACACCCATCAGGGACCTACAATGAGCAGTTCTTC. This gives the protein CASRHPSGTYNEQFF. The full variable domain, rest sourced from reference TRBV7-9 and TRBJ2-1, is DTGVSQNPRHKITKRGQNVTFRCDPISEHNRLYWYRQTLGQGPEFLTYFQNEAQLEKSRLLSDRFSAERPKGSFSTLEIQRTEQGDSAMYLCASRHPSGTYNEQFFGPGTRLTVL.

V usage is TRBV6-1 and J usage is TRBJ1-3; no clear D gene. Trimming left V 6 bases short and J 0 bases short, with 12 bases between. In germline, CDR1 is MNHNS, CDR2 SASEGT. CDR3 length: 15 residues. CDR3 DNA sequence: TGTGCCAGCAGGACTTCCTCGTACTCTGGAAACACCATATATTTT. The encoded protein is CASRTSSYSGNTIYF.

V is TRBV6-5 and J is TRBJ2-5, with D perhaps TRBD1 (5 bases). The CDR3 is made up of 13 amino acids. Germline V lookup: CDR1 MNHEY, CDR2 SVGAGI. V gave up 5 bases and J gave up 0 bases, with 7 bases separating them. The CDR3 spells CASSGRDQETQYF. In DNA, the CDR3 is TGTGCCAGCAGTGGCAGGGACCAAGAGACCCAGTACTTC.

This clone occurred a few times. The rearrangement uses TRBV19 and TRBJ1-4; a weak D match, TRBD1 (6 bases). Germline V gene data show CDR1 as LNHDA and CDR2 as SQIVND (reference sequence). The V end lost 8 bases, the J end lost 8 bases, and 15 bases lay between the germline ends. The CDR3 spans 13 residues. In DNA, the CDR3 is TGTGCCAGTCTTGACAGGTCCTACGAAAAACTGTTTTTT. Protein product: CASLDRSYEKLFF.

The rearrangement joins TRBV6-5 to TRBJ1-1; 7 bases match TRBD1. Per germline, CDR1 MNHEY and CDR2 SVGAGI. The CDR3 contains 15 residues. V was clipped by 5 bases and J by 6 bases; unmatched bases: 12. This chain's CDR3 is CASSRSTGEVPEAFF. The CDR3, as DNA: TGTGCCAGCAGTCGAAGTACAGGGGAGGTCCCTGAAGCTTTCTTT.

DNA of the CDR3: TGCGCCAGCAGCCAACGATGGACAGAAGTCTATGGCTACACCTTC. Residues: CASSQRWTEVYGYTF. The chain couples TRBV4-3 to TRBJ1-2; possible D gene TRBD1, 6 bases. The CDR3 totals 15 residues. V lost 2 bases and J lost 4, with 14 bases in between. Germline CDR1 is LGHNA and CDR2 is YSLEER.

The V and J genes are TRBV12-5 and TRBJ2-5; 8 nucleotides agree with TRBD1. The CDR3 length is 15 residues. V lost 1 base and J lost 2; bases outside the gene matches: 3. CDR1 and CDR2 from the germline V gene are LGHNT and FRNRAP. The DNA of the CDR3 is TGTGCTAGTGGTTTGGGGACAGGGTGGCAAGAGACCCAGTACTTC. Translation gives CASGLGTGWQETQYF. Full variable domain (missing parts from reference TRBV12-5 and TRBJ2-5): DARVTQTPRHKVTEMGQEVTMRCQPILGHNTVFWYRQTMMQGLELLAYFRNRAPLDDSGMPKDRFSAEMPDATLATLKIQPSEPRDSAVYFCASGLGTGWQETQYFGPGTRLLVL.

The chain joins TRBV11-3 to TRBJ2-4; the match to TRBD1 covers 7 bases. V shed 5 bases and J 4 bases; nucleotides not matched to a gene: 8. From germline, CDR1 is SGHNT and CDR2 YENEEA. This CDR3 has 15 amino acids. As DNA, the CDR3 is TGTGCCAGCAGCGGTCCCGAGACAGGGAAAAACATTCAGTACTTC. Its translation is CASSGPETGKNIQYF.

The chain combines TRBV2 with TRBJ2-2, with 8 nucleotides matching TRBD1. The CDR3 contains 15 residues. The germline CDR1 and CDR2 sequences are SNHLY and FYNNEI. Trimming cost V 10 bases and J 6 bases; bases outside gene matches: 13. The CDR3 DNA sequence: TGTGCCATCACTAAGGACAGGGAGATTTCCGGGGAGCTGTTTTTT. Protein sequence: CAITKDREISGELFF.

V gene TRBV7-2 combines with J gene TRBJ1-3; 7 bases align to TRBD1. Trimming at V came to 4 bases and at J to 0 bases, leaving 3 bases not matched to a gene. CDR1 and CDR2 from the germline V gene are SGHTA and FQGNSA. The CDR3 length is 15 residues. As DNA, the CDR3 is TGTGCCAGCAGCTACAGGGGTAACTCTGGAAACACCATATATTTT. This sequence encodes CASSYRGNSGNTIYF.

This clone was found a few times. The chain is built from TRBV7-6 and TRBJ2-1; D ambiguous. From germline, CDR1 is SGHVS and CDR2 FNYEAQ. The CDR3 consists of 13 residues. Trimming took 5 bases from V and 5 from J, leaving 10 bases between them. CDR3 amino acids: CASSPGINNEQFF. The CDR3 DNA sequence: TGTGCCAGCAGCCCGGGTATCAACAATGAGCAGTTCTTC.

This clone was counted only a few times. The chain has TRBV27 and TRBJ1-6; 7 bases agree with TRBD1. The germline V gene encodes CDR1 MNHEY and CDR2 SMNVEV (reference sequence). Trimming took 1 base from V and 6 from J; bases not matched to a gene: 0. This CDR3 is built from 14 residues. Here the CDR3 DNA reads TGTGCCAGCAGTTTATGGGACAGTAATTCACCCCTCCACTTT. Protein product: CASSLWDSNSPLHF.

The chain is built from TRBV10-2 and TRBJ2-2; perhaps TRBD1 as D (6 bases). Germline V CDR1 and CDR2: WSHSY, SAAADI. This CDR3 spans 14 amino acids. Between the trimmed V and J ends, which lost 3 bases and 4 bases, there was a span of 9 bases. Here the CDR3 DNA reads TGCGCCAGCAGTGAAATGGACAGCACCGGGGAGCTGTTTTTT. Its protein product is CASSEMDSTGELFF.

V and J are TRBV11-3 and TRBJ2-3; possible D gene TRBD2, 5 bases. The CDR3 totals 17 residues. Looked up from germline, CDR1 is SGHNT and CDR2 is YENEEA. Between the trimmed V and J ends, which lost 5 bases and 1 base, there was a span of 19 bases. The CDR3 is CASSLRQSPGGTDTQYF. Written as DNA, the CDR3 is TGTGCCAGCAGCCTCCGACAAAGCCCCGGGGGCACAGATACGCAGTATTTT.

The rearrangement joins TRBV7-6 to TRBJ1-1; D gene uncertain. This CDR3 spans 16 amino acids. The germline V gene has CDR1 SGHVS and CDR2 FNYEAQ. V lost 2 bases and J 3 bases, leaving 16 bases between the germline ends. CDR3 sequence: CASSLPQDGGDTEAFF. CDR3 coding DNA: TGTGCCAGCAGCTTACCCCAGGACGGAGGAGACACTGAAGCTTTCTTT.

The chain employs TRBV27 and TRBJ2-2, with TRBD1 as a possible D gene (6 bases). The CDR3 sequence is 15 residues long. Germline V gene data show CDR1 as MNHEY and CDR2 as SMNVEV (reference sequence). The germline V and J ends were trimmed by 6 bases and 7 bases, with 18 bases remaining between them. CDR3 in amino acids: CASRPSGTIVGELFF. In DNA, the CDR3 is TGTGCCAGCAGACCCTCCGGGACAATTGTCGGGGAGCTGTTTTTT.

The chain is built from TRBV10-3 and TRBJ2-1; 12 nucleotides agree with TRBD2. This CDR3 spans 15 amino acids. The germline CDR1 and CDR2 sequences are ENHRY and SYGVKD. V lost 10 bases to trimming and J lost 0 bases; unmatched junction nucleotides: 4. CDR3 loop: CATRTSGNSYNEQFF. DNA of the CDR3: TGTGCCACCCGGACTAGCGGGAACTCCTACAATGAGCAGTTCTTC.

In nucleotides, the CDR3 is TGCGCCAGCAGCCAAGGTTTCGGGACAGGGCACAACGAGCAGTACTTC. The encoded protein is CASSQGFGTGHNEQYF. This chain uses TRBV4-1 with TRBJ2-7; 9 bases agree with TRBD1. Germline V gives CDR1 MGHRA, CDR2 YSYEKL. The CDR3 has 16 amino acids. V lost 1 base, J lost 5 bases, and 9 bases stayed unmatched.

This chain uses TRBV6-6 with TRBJ1-2, with 7 bases aligning to TRBD1. CDR3 size: 12 residues. CDR1 is MNHNY and CDR2 is SVGAGI in the germline V gene (reference sequence). The V gene end was trimmed by 4 bases and the J gene end by 8 bases; junction bases not matched to a gene: 4. In DNA form, the CDR3 reads TGTGCCAGCAGTTCACAGGGGTGGGGCTACACCTTC. Protein: CASSSQGWGYTF.